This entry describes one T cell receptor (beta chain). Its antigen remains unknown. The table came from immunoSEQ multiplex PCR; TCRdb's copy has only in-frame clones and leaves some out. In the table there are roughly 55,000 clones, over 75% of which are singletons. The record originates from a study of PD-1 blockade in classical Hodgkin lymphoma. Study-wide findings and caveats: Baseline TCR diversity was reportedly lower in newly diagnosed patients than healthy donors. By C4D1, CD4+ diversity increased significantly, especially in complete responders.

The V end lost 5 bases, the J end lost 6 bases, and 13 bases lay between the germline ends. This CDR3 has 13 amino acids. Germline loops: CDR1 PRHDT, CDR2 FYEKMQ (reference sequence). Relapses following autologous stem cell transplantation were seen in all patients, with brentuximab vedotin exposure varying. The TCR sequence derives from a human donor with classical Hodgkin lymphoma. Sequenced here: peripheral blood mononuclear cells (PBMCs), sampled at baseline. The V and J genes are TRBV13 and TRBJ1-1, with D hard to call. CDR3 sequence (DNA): TGTGCCAGCAGCCCGGAGACTGGCGCTGAAGCTTTCTTT. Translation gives CASSPETGAEAFF.